This TCR beta chain was sequenced in a study of blood T cells in healthy people across ages. This CDR3 is built from 12 residues. Per the germline V gene, CDR1 is MNHEY and CDR2 is SMNVEV (reference sequence). Trimming left V 8 bases short and J 8 bases short, with 15 bases between. Using a J-beta primer mix together with a sample-barcoded 5' primer, a second PCR was run for about 7 to 12 cycles. TCRdb analysed the 5' RACE reads with MiXCR anew, one entry per CDR3 protein. This table holds about 580,000 distinct CDR3 sequences, roughly 48% found once. This clonotype was obtained from a man older than 75 in good health. The chain uses TRBV27 and TRBJ1-1; possible D gene TRBD1, 5 bases. The source material was blood. CDR3 nucleotides: TGTGCCAGCGGCGGACGGGGCAGGGAAGCTTTCTTT. Translating it yields CASGGRGREAFF.